This record looks at one T cell receptor beta chain sequence and its context. Its antigen is not yet known. No per-base quality is available; no much larger clone lies one base away. The roughly 42 donors, aged about 6 to 95 years, were systemically healthy Caucasian individuals from Russia. About 9.1 milliliters of peripheral blood were collected from each donor into EDTA-treated Vacutainer tubes. Ficoll-Paque density-gradient centrifugation was used to isolate PBMCs, with at least 6.5 million obtained per sample. Trizol reagent was used to extract total RNA from the PBMCs, yielding at least 5 micrograms per sample. The percentages of naive CD45RAhigh/CD27high T cells were determined by flow cytometry on a PBMC aliquot from every donor. This entry comes from a study of blood T cells in healthy people across ages (dated by TCRdb to between 2015 and 2016). In the study overall: In model experiments, roughly one uniquely barcoded TCR beta cDNA molecule per two T cells was captured by template switching. The study measured age-related changes in TCR beta repertoire diversity using deep sequencing normalized with unique cDNA molecular identifiers. The donors were divided into four age groups: young (average roughly 15 years), middle-aged (about 39), aged (approximately 62) and long-lived (about 90). Donors of different ages were randomly distributed across sequencing lanes to avoid experimental bias. Two additional independent replicas of 1 million unique cDNA reads from the same blood draw were analyzed for two donors (one aged 18 to 30 and one aged 80 or older).

The investigation overall reported the following: Compared with the aged group, more naive CD4+ T cells, fewer expanded clones and increased TCR diversity were shown by the long-lived group, suggesting age selection. There was a strong correlation between observed TCR beta diversity and the percentage of naive T cells measured by flow cytometry. Observed TCR beta diversity per million T cells fell roughly linearly with age, and a significant reduction was already apparent by age around 44. Donor CMV infection status was unknown, potentially confounding age-related changes in expanded clonotypes. Estimates of total diversity based on one million sequenced T cells were regarded as lower bounds and as underestimates. Because profiling used bulk unsorted PBMCs, naive and antigen-experienced compartments could not be compared conclusively.

Libraries were prepared through 5' RACE. The run used an Illumina HiSeq 2500. A second roughly 6 to 12 cycle PCR used a sample-barcoded 5' primer and a J-beta primer mix. A template-switch 5' adaptor carrying 12 random nucleotides introduced a unique molecular identifier onto each TCR beta cDNA molecule. At least 3 million CDR3-containing paired-end reads were obtained from each sample. All of the RNA was converted into first-strand cDNA using the Mint cDNA synthesis kit, with a TRBC-specific oligonucleotide serving as the primer. Following uracil-DNA glycosylase treatment, a first 18-cycle PCR with universal primers M1SS and BC2_uni_R was performed on all cDNA. As for the original processing: Each sample was normalized by randomly selecting 1 million high-quality reads, each carrying a distinct molecular identifier. Instead of being binned into consensus sequences, reads with shared molecular identifiers were discarded. MiTCR, set to a Q25 quality threshold and the strictest error-elimination algorithm, was used for CDR3 identification, clonotype clustering and error correction. A nonparametric unseen species model with Euler transformation was used to estimate a lower bound on total TCR beta diversity. TCRdb cleaned the public reads at Q25 with fastp, built clones with MiXCR and kept in-frame beta chains. Rows are combined by CDR3 protein, so each entry shows the most common genes and DNA. Here the V and J calls rest on TCRdb's processing, not on the authors' analysis. Within this sample are 1.5 million to 2 million distinct CDR3 sequences, with around 48% of them counted one time only. The ten top clones hold 2.1% of the sample.

The sequenced sample was blood. The sequence was obtained from a woman aged 40 to 55 in good health.

The CDR3 is CSVEEGGGGANEQFF. The sequenced DNA is TGCAGCGTTGAAGAGGGTGGCGGGGGGGCCAATGAGCAGTTCTTC. The chain is encoded by TRBV29-1 joined to TRBJ2-1, and TRBD2 aligns with 9 junction nucleotides. From its cysteine to its phenylalanine, the CDR3 spans 15 amino acids. Here the CDR3 DNA is all that survives: 45 bases in frame from base 1. The germline V gene encodes CDR1 SQVTM and CDR2 ANQGSEA. Germline trimming amounts to 0 bases on V and 6 bases on J, with 6 as the count of junction bases outside the gene matches.